A selection of T cell receptor beta chains follows, all from one sample in a study of chemoradiotherapy in HPV16-positive cancers. Sequencing used immunoSEQ multiplex PCR; TCRdb keeps in-frame clones, though not all of them. The sample comprises under 3,000 clones, 81% of which are singletons, and roughly two fifths rests with the top ten. The material was tumor tissue, obtained from a patient who underwent chemoradiotherapy. Receptors were obtained from a human donor with HPV-associated anogenital cancer. Both conserved end residues are part of each CDR3. A D gene is named only where the DNA matches it firmly. Part of the rows lack a size; the others show once, few, many or a class for expanded clones.

CDR3: CASSLGTRDSLLGGQETQYF; DNA: TGCGCCAGCAGCCTCGGCACCCGGGACAGCCTCCTGGGGGGCCAAGAGACCCAGTACTTC; J: TRBJ2-5; D: -; V: TRBV4-1; size: once
CDR3: CASSLQAYQPQHF; DNA: TGTGCCAGCAGTTTACAGGCCTATCAGCCCCAGCATTTT; J: TRBJ1-5; D: -; V: TRBV28; size: -
CDR3: CASSEPGMTNYGYTF; DNA: TGTGCCAGCAGTGAGCCGGGAATGACTAACTATGGCTACACCTTC; J: TRBJ1-2; D: -; V: TRBV6-1; size: -
CDR3: CASSWGWGLAGVADEQFF; DNA: TGCGCCAGCAGCTGGGGTTGGGGACTAGCGGGAGTGGCGGATGAGCAGTTCTTC; J: TRBJ2-1; D: TRBD2; V: TRBV5-1; size: -
CDR3: CASSEGSLGKNIQYF; DNA: TGTGCTAGCAGCGAAGGGAGCTTGGGCAAAAACATTCAGTACTTC; J: TRBJ2-4; D: -; V: TRBV9; size: -
CDR3: CASSQEEGAHYGYTF; DNA: TGCGCCAGCAGCCAAGAGGAGGGGGCTCACTATGGCTACACCTTC; J: TRBJ1-2; D: TRBD1; V: TRBV4-3; size: -
CDR3: CASSLLLAGVYEQYF; DNA: TGTGCCAGCAGCTTGCTTTTAGCGGGAGTTTACGAGCAGTACTTC; J: TRBJ2-7; D: TRBD2; V: TRBV5-6; size: -
CDR3: CASSDGGYEQYF; DNA: TGTGCCAGCTCGGATGGGGGATACGAGCAGTACTTC; J: TRBJ2-7; D: -; V: TRBV6-1; size: -
CDR3: CASAGFGNTEAFF; DNA: TGTGCTAGTGCGGGGTTCGGGAACACTGAAGCTTTCTTT; J: TRBJ1-1; D: -; V: TRBV12-5; size: -
CDR3: CASSLEHGLAGANTGELFF; DNA: TGCGCCAGCAGCTTGGAGCACGGACTAGCGGGTGCGAACACCGGGGAGCTGTTTTTT; J: TRBJ2-2; D: TRBD2; V: TRBV5-1; size: -
CDR3: CASSFGGGIRDEQFF; DNA: TGTGCCAGCAGCTTCGGAGGGGGGATTCGGGATGAGCAGTTCTTC; J: TRBJ2-1; D: -; V: TRBV11-1; size: -
CDR3: CASSQDLAGQPQHF; DNA: TGCGCCAGCAGCCAAGATCTGGCCGGGCAGCCCCAGCATTTT; J: TRBJ1-5; D: -; V: TRBV4-3; size: -
CDR3: CASSLSLAGDRNEQYF; DNA: TGCGCCAGCAGCCTAAGTCTAGCGGGAGATAGAAACGAGCAGTACTTC; J: TRBJ2-7; D: TRBD2; V: TRBV4-3; size: -
CDR3: CSVTQAGYGEAFF; DNA: TGCAGCGTTACTCAAGCAGGTTACGGTGAAGCTTTCTTT; J: TRBJ1-1; D: -; V: TRBV29-1; size: -
CDR3: CASSFQMGLAGGSAETQYF; DNA: TGTGCCAGCAGTTTTCAGATGGGACTAGCGGGAGGTTCGGCGGAGACCCAGTACTTC; J: TRBJ2-5; D: TRBD2; V: TRBV28; size: -
CDR3: CASSGLQGGSSGNTIYF; DNA: TGTGCCAGCAGTGGATTACAGGGAGGGAGCTCTGGAAACACCATATATTTT; J: TRBJ1-3; D: -; V: TRBV6-1; size: -
CDR3: CASGTETYEQYF; DNA: TGTGCCAGCGGGACAGAAACCTACGAGCAGTACTTC; J: TRBJ2-7; D: TRBD1; V: TRBV6-5; size: -
CDR3: CASSLGGQGLNQPQHF; DNA: TGCGCCAGCAGCTTGGGGGGACAGGGGCTAAATCAGCCCCAGCATTTT; J: TRBJ1-5; D: TRBD1; V: TRBV5-1; size: -
CDR3: CASSASWDRGAEQYF; DNA: TGTGCCAGCAGTGCCTCCTGGGACAGGGGAGCCGAGCAGTACTTC; J: TRBJ2-7; D: TRBD1; V: TRBV28; size: few
CDR3: CSANVGYEQYF; DNA: TGCAGTGCTAATGTGGGTTACGAGCAGTACTTC; J: TRBJ2-7; D: -; V: TRBV20-1; size: few
CDR3: CASTPSRYEQYF; DNA: TGTGCCAGCACCCCCTCCCGATACGAGCAGTACTTC; J: TRBJ2-7; D: -; V: TRBV2; size: -
CDR3: CASSRRAGSDTQYF; DNA: TGCGCCAGCAGCCGCCGGGCAGGGTCAGATACGCAGTATTTT; J: TRBJ2-3; D: -; V: TRBV4-1; size: -
CDR3: CASSPGSLAGGPAYNEQFF; DNA: TGTGCCAGCAGCCCAGGGTCACTAGCGGGAGGGCCTGCCTACAATGAGCAGTTCTTC; J: TRBJ2-1; D: TRBD2; V: TRBV7-3; size: -
CDR3: CASSRAGASGGEQFF; DNA: TGTGCCAGCAGCCGCGCCGGGGCTAGCGGGGGAGAGCAGTTCTTC; J: TRBJ2-1; D: TRBD2; V: TRBV7-2; size: -
CDR3: CASSEGLADYNEQFF; DNA: TGTGCCAGCAGTGAGGGACTAGCGGACTACAATGAGCAGTTCTTC; J: TRBJ2-1; D: TRBD2; V: TRBV6-1; size: -
CDR3: CASSTYRGLHEQYF; DNA: TGTGCCAGCAGCACATACAGGGGTCTCCACGAGCAGTACTTC; J: TRBJ2-7; D: TRBD1; V: TRBV5-6; size: -
CDR3: CASSSPGQGATRSYNEQFF; DNA: TGTGCCAGCAGCTCACCGGGACAGGGGGCAACTAGGTCCTACAATGAGCAGTTCTTC; J: TRBJ2-1; D: TRBD1; V: TRBV7-6; size: -